The clone carrying this T cell receptor (beta chain) was counted many times. This specimen comes from a study of early T cells in non-severe SARS-CoV-2 infection. The wider study: The study sequenced bulk RNA from unsorted whole blood, with chains unpaired.

The CDR3 extends over 16 amino acids. The V segment lost 3 bases and the J segment 4 bases; nucleotides outside the gene matches: 10. The germline V gene encodes CDR1 LGHNA and CDR2 YSLEER. Each cDNA molecule carried a unique molecular identifier. TCRdb recomputed calls from the 5' RACE reads with MiXCR, one row per CDR3 protein. The data contain tens of thousands of distinct CDR3 sequences, 10% to 15% of them singletons. The input for sequencing was whole blood, taken at baseline. The receptor was isolated from an adult who was a healthcare worker with PCR-confirmed SARS-CoV-2 infection or an uninfected control (not recorded which). This chain joins TRBV4-3 and TRBJ2-7, with 9 positions matching TRBD1. The CDR3 here is CASSHAGQGTPYEQYF. In DNA, the CDR3 is TGCGCCAGCAGCCACGCAGGACAGGGGACGCCATACGAGCAGTACTTC.